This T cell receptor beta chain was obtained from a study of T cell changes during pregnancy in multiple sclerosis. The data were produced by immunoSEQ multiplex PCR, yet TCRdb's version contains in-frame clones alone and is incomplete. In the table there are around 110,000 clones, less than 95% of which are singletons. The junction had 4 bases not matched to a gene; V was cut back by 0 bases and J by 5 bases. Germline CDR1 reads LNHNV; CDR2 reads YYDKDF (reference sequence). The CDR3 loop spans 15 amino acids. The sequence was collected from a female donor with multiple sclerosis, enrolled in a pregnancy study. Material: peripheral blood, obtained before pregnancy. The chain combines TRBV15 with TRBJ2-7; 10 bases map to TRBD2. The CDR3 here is CATSREAGGPNEQYF. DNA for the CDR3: TGTGCCACCAGCAGAGAAGCGGGAGGGCCAAACGAGCAGTACTTC.